Below are 29 T cell receptor beta chains sequenced from a single sample in a study of cytotoxic CD8 clonotypes in ibrutinib-treated CLL. This table comes from immunoSEQ multiplex PCR, and its TCRdb copy is limited to in-frame clones, with some not included. The profile shows 20,000 to 30,000 clones, around 84% of them singletons. Sample: PBMCs, taken before ibrutinib treatment. These receptors were taken from a human donor with chronic lymphocytic leukemia.

The chain uses TRBV27 and TRBJ2-7; possible D gene TRBD1, 5 bases. V lost 6 bases, J lost 1 base, and 10 bases lay in between. Per the germline V gene, CDR1 is MNHEY and CDR2 is SMNVEV (reference sequence). The CDR3 is 13 residues long. The CDR3 coding sequence is TGTGCCAGCAGCCCAAGACAGTCCTACGAGCAGTACTTC. Amino acid sequence: CASSPRQSYEQYF.

V and J are TRBV9 and TRBJ2-1; TRBD2 agrees at 16 bases. The CDR3 is 19 residues long. J lost 0 bases, V lost 0 bases, and 3 bases had no gene match. Germline lookup yields CDR1 SGDLS and CDR2 YYNGEE. Written as DNA, the CDR3 is TGTGCCAGCAGCGTAGAGGGACTAGCGGGAGGGAGCTCCTACAATGAGCAGTTCTTC. This gives the protein CASSVEGLAGGSSYNEQFF.

The rearrangement joins TRBV18 to TRBJ2-7, with D perhaps matching TRBD1 (6 bases). In germline, CDR1 is KGHSH, CDR2 LQKENI. CDR3 length: 16 amino acids. Trimming stripped 6 bases from V and 0 bases from J, with 18 bases between. The CDR3 sequence is CASSYTGTQPSYEQYF. In nucleotides, the CDR3 is TGTGCCAGCTCGTACACAGGGACACAGCCCTCCTACGAGCAGTACTTC.

This clone was counted once. This rearrangement joins TRBV6-6 to TRBJ2-7; D is unresolved. The CDR3 totals 12 residues. Trimming took off 8 bases at V and 5 bases at J, with 13 bases between the two ends. Germline V gene data show CDR1 as MNHNY and CDR2 as SVGAGI (reference sequence). The CDR3, as DNA: TGTGCCAGCCATTCCAGGTTCAACGAGCAGTACTTC. Protein sequence: CASHSRFNEQYF.

This chain links TRBV9 with TRBJ2-1, with D tentatively TRBD1 (6 bases). CDR1 is SGDLS, CDR2 YYNGEE, per germline. The CDR3 extends over 15 amino acids. The V end lost 3 bases, the J end lost 9 bases, and 19 bases lay between the germline ends. CDR3 protein: CASSERGTNSGEQFF. The CDR3 DNA sequence: TGTGCCAGCAGCGAGAGGGGGACGAATAGTGGTGAGCAGTTCTTC.

V is TRBV30 and J is TRBJ2-7, with TRBD1 matching 10 bases. The CDR3 runs 14 residues. V dropped 3 bases and J dropped 2; count of bases not matched to a gene: 4. CDR1 and CDR2 from the germline V gene are GTSNPN and SVGIG (reference sequence). The DNA for the CDR3 is TGTGCCTGGAGCTTCGGGACAGGGGCCTACGAGCAGTACTTC. It encodes CAWSFGTGAYEQYF.

The gene calls are TRBV20-1 and TRBJ2-5, with D hard to call. The germline V gene has CDR1 DFQATT and CDR2 SNEGSKA (reference sequence). The CDR3 runs to 11 residues. Trimming took off 3 bases at V and 2 bases at J, with 4 bases between the two ends. CDR3 residues: CSASPQETQYF. The DNA of the CDR3 is TGCAGTGCTAGTCCGCAAGAGACCCAGTACTTC.

The V gene is TRBV28, the J gene TRBJ2-1; possible D gene TRBD1, 7 bases. Germline CDR1 and CDR2: MDHEN and SYDVKM. V lost 6 bases and J lost 3, with 24 bases in between. The length of the CDR3 is 18 residues. The CDR3 DNA reads TGTGCCAGCAGCAATCGGGACAGACTCTGGAGGGGCTACAATGAGCAGTTCTTC. This translates into CASSNRDRLWRGYNEQFF.

The chain is built from TRBV7-8 and TRBJ2-2; 12 bases are a match to TRBD2. V lost 2 bases to trimming and J lost 1 base; unmatched junction nucleotides: 5. CDR1 and CDR2 (germline): SGHVS, FQNEAQ. The CDR3 is 18 residues long. The CDR3 protein is CASSLQASGRVNTGELFF. CDR3 nucleotide sequence: TGTGCCAGCAGCTTACAGGCTAGCGGGAGGGTGAACACCGGGGAGCTGTTTTTT.

This sequence joins TRBV18 and TRBJ2-2, with D perhaps TRBD2 (6 bases). Trimming shortened V by 6 bases and J by 6 bases, and 23 bases separated the two germline ends. The germline V gene encodes CDR1 KGHSH and CDR2 LQKENI. This CDR3 contains 17 residues. The CDR3 sequence: CASSLFRDSSLSGELFF. Here the CDR3 DNA reads TGTGCCAGCTCCCTCTTCAGGGACTCCAGTTTGTCCGGGGAGCTGTTTTTT.

The rearrangement links TRBV5-6 to TRBJ1-1; D gene uncertain. In germline, CDR1 is SGHDT, CDR2 YYEEEE. The CDR3 extends over 14 amino acids. The V gene lost 7 bases and the J gene lost 1 base, with 14 bases spanning the gap. CDR3 in amino acids: CASSNPGRNTEAFF. The CDR3 bases are TGTGCCAGCTCAAACCCCGGGAGGAACACTGAAGCTTTCTTT.

This chain uses TRBV19 with TRBJ2-2; perhaps TRBD2 as D (6 bases). Between the trimmed V and J ends, which lost 6 bases and 1 base, there was a span of 18 bases. This CDR3 contains 17 residues. From germline, CDR1 is LNHDA and CDR2 SQIVND (reference sequence). CDR3 DNA: TGTGCCAGTAGCTCCCGGTTTAATAGCGGGAACACCGGGGAGCTGTTTTTT. Translated: CASSSRFNSGNTGELFF.

This clone was recorded only once. This chain connects TRBV29-1 to TRBJ1-2; TRBD1 aligns across 8 bases. From germline, CDR1 is SQVTM and CDR2 ANQGSEA. V trimming: 0 bases; J trimming: 3 bases; junction bases outside the gene matches: 3. This CDR3 comprises 14 residues. CDR3 coding DNA: TGCAGCGTTGAAGAGACAGGGGCAGACTATGGCTACACCTTC. Translation: CSVEETGADYGYTF.

This chain links TRBV11-2 with TRBJ2-1, with D possibly being TRBD1 or TRBD2 (6 bases each). Germline CDR1 SGHAT, CDR2 FQNNGV. V lost 5 bases and J lost 6, with 14 bases in between. This CDR3 comprises 14 residues. CDR3 loop: CASSPIGGGNEQFF. Here the CDR3 DNA reads TGTGCCAGCAGCCCAATAGGAGGGGGCAATGAGCAGTTCTTC.

V and J are TRBV28 and TRBJ1-4, with 7 bases matching TRBD1. CDR1 and CDR2 (germline): MDHEN, SYDVKM. There are 16 residues in the CDR3. V lost 3 bases and J lost 6; bases outside the gene matches: 10. The CDR3 DNA reads TGTGCCAGCAGTTTGTTAGGGACAGCAGTTGATGAAAAACTGTTTTTT. Translating it yields CASSLLGTAVDEKLFF.

This clone has more than one count but fewer than ten. The V call is TRBV9, the J call TRBJ1-2; TRBD1 matches at 7 bases. After removal of 3 bases from V and 7 bases from J, the junction contained 6 bases not matched to a gene. Germline V gene sequence: CDR1 SGDLS, CDR2 YYNGEE. CDR3 size: 13 residues. CDR3 residues: CASSAEGGFGYTF. CDR3 DNA: TGTGCCAGCAGCGCCGAAGGGGGCTTTGGCTACACCTTC.

J is TRBJ2-5 and V is TRBV7-2; no clear D. Germline CDR1 and CDR2: SGHTA and FQGNSA. The ends were cut back, 8 bases at V and 1 base at J, with 11 bases in the middle. This CDR3 has 13 amino acids. The CDR3 protein is CASGRRFQETQYF. The CDR3 region has the DNA TGTGCCAGCGGACGACGGTTCCAAGAGACCCAGTACTTC. Combining the CDR3 with reference TRBV7-2 and TRBJ2-5 gives the whole variable domain GAGVSQSPSNKVTEKGKDVELRCDPISGHTALYWYRQSLGQGLEFLIYFQGNSAPDKSGLPSDRFSAERTGGSVSTLTIQRTQQEDSAVYLCASGRRFQETQYFGPGTRLLVL.

This clone was seen only a few times. The rearrangement joins TRBV12-5 to TRBJ2-7; D is possibly TRBD2 (5 bases). This CDR3 region has 12 residues. Germline lookup yields CDR1 LGHNT and CDR2 FRNRAP. Trimming took 1 base from V and 6 from J, leaving 7 bases between them. The CDR3 loop reads CASGLEGAEQYF. Here the CDR3 DNA reads TGTGCTAGTGGTTTGGAGGGAGCCGAGCAGTACTTC. Based on the CDR3 plus reference TRBV12-5 and TRBJ2-7, the full variable domain is DARVTQTPRHKVTEMGQEVTMRCQPILGHNTVFWYRQTMMQGLELLAYFRNRAPLDDSGMPKDRFSAEMPDATLATLKIQPSEPRDSAVYFCASGLEGAEQYFGPGTRLTVT.

The chain carries TRBV27 and TRBJ2-2; D might be TRBD2 (6 bases). This CDR3 region has 18 residues. V was trimmed by 8 bases and J by 1 base, leaving 23 bases between them. Germline V gene data show CDR1 as MNHEY and CDR2 as SMNVEV (reference sequence). The CDR3 DNA is TGTGCCAGCGCCGGGAGTCAGAGACCTTCCCTGAACACCGGGGAGCTGTTTTTT. Translating gives CASAGSQRPSLNTGELFF.

The genes are TRBV10-3 and TRBJ2-3; TRBD2 matches 7 bases. The trim removed 6 bases at V and 0 bases at J, leaving 3 bases unmatched. Germline V gives CDR1 ENHRY, CDR2 SYGVKD. This CDR3 comprises 14 residues. This chain's CDR3 is CAIRSAGSTDTQYF. The CDR3, as DNA: TGTGCCATCAGGTCAGCGGGGAGCACAGATACGCAGTATTTT.

The V gene is TRBV19, the J gene TRBJ2-3; 8 bases agree with TRBD1. This CDR3 has 14 residues. The V gene's germline CDR1 is LNHDA and CDR2 SQIVND (reference sequence). Trimming at V came to 8 bases and at J to 3 bases, leaving 7 bases not matched to a gene. CDR3 in amino acids: CASVRTGKTDTQYF. DNA for the CDR3: TGTGCCAGTGTTAGGACAGGGAAAACAGATACGCAGTATTTT.

The chain has TRBV30 and TRBJ2-3; D is perhaps TRBD2 (5 bases). CDR3 length: 12 residues. Germline V gene lookup returns CDR1 GTSNPN and CDR2 SVGIG (reference sequence). V was clipped by 3 bases and J by 9 bases, with 13 bases between them. CDR3 protein: CAWSPHRGTQYF. The CDR3 nucleotides are TGTGCCTGGAGCCCGCACCGGGGAACGCAGTATTTT. The full variable domain, rest sourced from reference TRBV30 and TRBJ2-3, is SQTIHQWPATLVQPVGSPLSLECTVEGTSNPNLYWYRQAAGRGLQLLFYSVGIGQISSEVPQNLSASRPQDRQFILSSKKLLLSDSGFYLCAWSPHRGTQYFGPGTRLTVL.

The chain has TRBV19 and TRBJ2-7, with 10 bases matching TRBD1. The CDR3 covers 15 residues. The V gene end was trimmed by 4 bases and the J gene end by 3 bases; junction bases not matched to a gene: 6. CDR1 and CDR2 (germline): LNHDA, SQIVND (reference sequence). The CDR3 DNA follows: TGTGCCAGTAGTACCTCCTGGACAGGGGGCTACGAGCAGTACTTC. Protein: CASSTSWTGGYEQYF. The full variable domain, completed using reference TRBV19 and TRBJ2-7, is DGGITQSPKYLFRKEGQNVTLSCEQNLNHDAMYWYRQDPGQGLRLIYYSQIVNDFQKGDIAEGYSVSREKKESFPLTVTSAQKNPTAFYLCASSTSWTGGYEQYFGPGTRLTVT.

The rearrangement uses TRBV5-4 and TRBJ2-1; D perhaps matches TRBD2 (5 bases). This CDR3 contains 15 residues. Germline loops: CDR1 SGHNT, CDR2 YYREEE (reference sequence). The V gene lost 0 bases and the J gene lost 10 bases, with 17 bases spanning the gap. The CDR3 spells CASSLGADSMGEQFF. The CDR3 DNA reads TGTGCCAGCAGCTTGGGGGCGGACTCTATGGGGGAGCAGTTCTTC.

The V and J genes are TRBV19 and TRBJ1-2; 8 bases agree with TRBD1. CDR1 and CDR2 from the germline V gene are LNHDA and SQIVND (reference sequence). V was clipped by 7 bases and J by 2 bases; unmatched bases: 15. The length of the CDR3 is 17 residues. The DNA for the CDR3 is TGTGCCAGTAAAGGGCGCCAGGGGGCTAATATGAACTATGGCTACACCTTC. This translates into CASKGRQGANMNYGYTF.

The chain combines TRBV28 with TRBJ2-7; TRBD2 is a possible D gene (6 bases). V lost 10 bases and J lost 2, with 15 bases in between. CDR1 is MDHEN and CDR2 is SYDVKM in the germline V gene. This CDR3 comprises 13 residues. The chain's CDR3 is CATTPGGTYEQYF. The CDR3 DNA reads TGTGCCACCACCCCCGGCGGGACCTACGAGCAGTACTTC.

The chain couples TRBV2 to TRBJ1-5; D is unclear. Per the germline V gene, CDR1 is SNHLY and CDR2 is FYNNEI. The CDR3 sequence is 12 residues long. Trimming pared 6 bases from V and 1 base from J, leaving 4 bases between. The CDR3 protein is CASRGSNQPQHF. As DNA, the CDR3 is TGTGCCAGCAGGGGCAGCAATCAGCCCCAGCATTTT.

The V and J genes are TRBV2 and TRBJ1-3; 9 nucleotides align to TRBD1. Germline CDR1 SNHLY, CDR2 FYNNEI. The trim removed 4 bases at V and 2 bases at J, leaving 3 bases unmatched. This CDR3 has 15 amino acids. The CDR3 spells CASSAGTGPGNTIYF. The CDR3 DNA is TGTGCCAGCAGTGCTGGGACAGGGCCTGGAAACACCATATATTTT.

This chain uses TRBV4-1 with TRBJ2-7; D is undetermined. The CDR3 runs 17 residues. Trimming took off 0 bases at V and 0 bases at J, with 15 bases between the two ends. Germline V gene data show CDR1 as MGHRA and CDR2 as YSYEKL. The CDR3 sequence is CASSQDPRQPSSYEQYF. CDR3 sequence (DNA): TGCGCCAGCAGCCAAGATCCCCGCCAGCCTAGCTCCTACGAGCAGTACTTC.